The clone carrying this TCR beta chain has more than one count but fewer than ten. Its matching antigen is unknown. Its ends do not fully match the called genes, so a read error is possible. These data originate in a study of T-cell memory formation after mild COVID-19. Across the study: Clustering of TCRs was largely donor specific.

This CDR3 contains 18 residues. Germline V gene lookup returns CDR1 SNHLY and CDR2 FYNNEI. Employing constant-segment primers, 5'RACE generated TCR alpha and TCR beta cDNA libraries bearing sample barcodes and UMIs. From the 5' RACE reads, TCRdb called clonotypes with MiXCR, one entry per CDR3 protein. This table holds around 530,000 distinct CDR3 sequences, less than 25% found once. Study-level findings and limits: Contracting CD4+ clones sat mainly in CM and EM; CD8+ in EMRA.

This chain links TRBV2 with TRBJ2-3; a weak D match, TRBD2 (6 bases). The sequence derives from an adult woman who had mild COVID-19 (a few samples of this study predate the infection). Cell type and time point are not known. The sequenced sample consisted of PBMCs or a T cell subset sorted from them (not recorded which). CDR3 nucleotides: TGTGCCAGCAGAGAAGGTTATCTCGCTAGCGCGTGGACAGATACGCAGTATTTT. Its protein is CASREGYLASAWTDTQYF.